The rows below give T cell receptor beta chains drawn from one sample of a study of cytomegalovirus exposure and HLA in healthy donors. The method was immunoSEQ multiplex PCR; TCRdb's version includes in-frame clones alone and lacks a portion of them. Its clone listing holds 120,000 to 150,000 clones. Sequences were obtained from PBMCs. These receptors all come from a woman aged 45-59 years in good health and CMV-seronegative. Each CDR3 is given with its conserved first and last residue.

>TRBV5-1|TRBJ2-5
CASSFLQETQYF
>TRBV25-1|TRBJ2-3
CASSEFGVESQYF
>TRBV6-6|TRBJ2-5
CASSRGPTETQYF
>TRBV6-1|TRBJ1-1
CASLDRWAGTEAFF
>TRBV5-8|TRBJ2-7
CASSILATKLDF
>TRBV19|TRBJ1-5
CASSIDRPSNQPQHF
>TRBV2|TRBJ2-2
CASSSVMTGELFF
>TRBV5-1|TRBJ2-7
CASSHGSMGADEQYF
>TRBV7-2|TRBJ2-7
CASSPHYEQYF
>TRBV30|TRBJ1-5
CAYDRGNQPQHF
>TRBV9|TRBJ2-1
CASSVPTSAPSSYNEQFF
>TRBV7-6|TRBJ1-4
CASSLQQGTNEKLFF
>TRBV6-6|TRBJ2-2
CASSGGTNTGELFF
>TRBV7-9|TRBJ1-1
CASSLDRGLTEAFF
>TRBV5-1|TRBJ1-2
CASTRTGSEGYTF
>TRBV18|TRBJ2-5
CASSDRGNQETQYF
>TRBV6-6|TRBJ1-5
CASTHMSGNQHF
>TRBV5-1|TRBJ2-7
CASSLNQGPYEQYF
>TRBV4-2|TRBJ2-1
CASSGLAGGRAYNEQFF
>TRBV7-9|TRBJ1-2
CASSLALGGINYGYTF
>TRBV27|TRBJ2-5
CASSFGGETQYF
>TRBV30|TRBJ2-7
CAWIGAGELIYEQYF
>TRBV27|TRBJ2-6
CASMGRGAASGANVLTF
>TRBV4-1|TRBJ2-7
CASSQGRTRTSYEQYF
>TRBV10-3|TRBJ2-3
CAISESLGAGFTDTQYF